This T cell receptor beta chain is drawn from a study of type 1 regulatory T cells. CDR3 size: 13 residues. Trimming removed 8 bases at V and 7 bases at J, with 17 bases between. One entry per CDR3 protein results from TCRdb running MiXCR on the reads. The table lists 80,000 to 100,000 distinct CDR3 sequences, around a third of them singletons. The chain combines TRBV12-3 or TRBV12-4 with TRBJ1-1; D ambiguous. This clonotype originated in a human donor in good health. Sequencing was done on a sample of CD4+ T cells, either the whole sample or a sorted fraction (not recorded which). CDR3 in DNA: TGTGCCAGCCTACCCTTTGAGCCCCGTGAAGCTTTCTTT. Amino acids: CASLPFEPREAFF.